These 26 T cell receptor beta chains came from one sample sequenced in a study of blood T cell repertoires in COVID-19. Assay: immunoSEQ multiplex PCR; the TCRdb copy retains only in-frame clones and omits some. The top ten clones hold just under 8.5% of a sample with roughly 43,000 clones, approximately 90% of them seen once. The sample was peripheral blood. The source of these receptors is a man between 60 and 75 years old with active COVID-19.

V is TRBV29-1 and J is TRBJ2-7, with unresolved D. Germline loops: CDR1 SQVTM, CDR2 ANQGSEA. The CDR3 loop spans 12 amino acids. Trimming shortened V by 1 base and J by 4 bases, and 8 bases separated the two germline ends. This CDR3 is CSVEAGPYEQYF. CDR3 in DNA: TGCAGCGTTGAAGCTGGGCCGTACGAGCAGTACTTC.

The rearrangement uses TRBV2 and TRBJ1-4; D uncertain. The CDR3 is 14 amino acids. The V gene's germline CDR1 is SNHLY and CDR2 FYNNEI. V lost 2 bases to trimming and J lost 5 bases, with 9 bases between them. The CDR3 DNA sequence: TGTGCCAGCAGTGAATTCCGCCGGAATGAAAAACTGTTTTTT. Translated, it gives CASSEFRRNEKLFF.

The CDR3 reads CASSRGQSTDTQYF. The CDR3 region has the DNA TGTGCCAGTAGTAGGGGGCAGAGCACAGATACGCAGTATTTT. The chain has TRBV19 and TRBJ2-3, with a weak D call TRBD1 (6 bases). The CDR3 length is 14 residues. Looked up from germline, CDR1 is LNHDA and CDR2 is SQIVND (reference sequence). Trimming shortened V by 4 bases and J by 0 bases, and 8 bases separated the two germline ends. The full variable domain, completed using reference TRBV19 and TRBJ2-3, is DGGITQSPKYLFRKEGQNVTLSCEQNLNHDAMYWYRQDPGQGLRLIYYSQIVNDFQKGDIAEGYSVSREKKESFPLTVTSAQKNPTAFYLCASSRGQSTDTQYFGPGTRLTVL.

CDR3 amino acids: CASSKDRTTEAFF. CDR3 nucleotides: TGTGCCAGCAGCAAAGACAGGACCACTGAAGCTTTCTTT. The chain carries TRBV7-3 and TRBJ1-1; D is perhaps TRBD1 (6 bases). V was clipped by 5 bases and J by 4 bases, with 11 bases between them. This CDR3 has 13 amino acids. The germline gives CDR1 SGHTA, CDR2 FQGTGA.

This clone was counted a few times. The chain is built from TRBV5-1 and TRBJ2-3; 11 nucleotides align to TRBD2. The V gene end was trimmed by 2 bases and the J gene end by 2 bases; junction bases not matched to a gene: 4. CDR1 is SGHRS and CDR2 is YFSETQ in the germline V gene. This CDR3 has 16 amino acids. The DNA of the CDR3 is TGCGCCAGCAGCTTTAGCGGGAGGGGTTTCACAGATACGCAGTATTTT. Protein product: CASSFSGRGFTDTQYF.

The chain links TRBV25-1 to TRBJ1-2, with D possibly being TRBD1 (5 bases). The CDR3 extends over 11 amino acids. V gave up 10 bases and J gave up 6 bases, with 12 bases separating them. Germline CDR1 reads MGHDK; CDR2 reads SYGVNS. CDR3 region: CAKNGGNGYTF. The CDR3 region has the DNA TGTGCCAAAAACGGGGGGAATGGCTACACCTTC.

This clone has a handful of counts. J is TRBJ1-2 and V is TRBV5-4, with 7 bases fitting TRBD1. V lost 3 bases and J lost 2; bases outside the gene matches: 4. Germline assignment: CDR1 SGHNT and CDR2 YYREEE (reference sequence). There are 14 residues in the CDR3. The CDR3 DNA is TGTGCCAGCAGCTCAGGACAGGAGAACTATGGCTACACCTTC. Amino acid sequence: CASSSGQENYGYTF.

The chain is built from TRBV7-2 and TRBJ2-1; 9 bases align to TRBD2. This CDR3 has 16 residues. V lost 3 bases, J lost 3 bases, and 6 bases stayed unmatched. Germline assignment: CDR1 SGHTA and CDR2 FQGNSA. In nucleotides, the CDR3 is TGTGCCAGCAGCTTCTTAGCGGGAGCCAACTACAATGAGCAGTTCTTC. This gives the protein CASSFLAGANYNEQFF.

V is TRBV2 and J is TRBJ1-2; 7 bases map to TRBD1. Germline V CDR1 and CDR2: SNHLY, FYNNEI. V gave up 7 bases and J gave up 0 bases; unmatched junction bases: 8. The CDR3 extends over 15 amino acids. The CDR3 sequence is CASTLTGDPNYGYTF. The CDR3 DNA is TGTGCCAGCACTTTAACAGGGGACCCTAACTATGGCTACACCTTC.

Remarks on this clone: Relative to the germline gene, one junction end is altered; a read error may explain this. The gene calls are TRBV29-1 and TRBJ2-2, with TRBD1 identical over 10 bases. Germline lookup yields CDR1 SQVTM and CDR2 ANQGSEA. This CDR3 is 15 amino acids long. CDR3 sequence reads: CSVQDPGQGTGELFF. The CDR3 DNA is TGCAGCGTTCAAGATCCGGGACAGGGGACCGGGGAGCTGTTTTTT.

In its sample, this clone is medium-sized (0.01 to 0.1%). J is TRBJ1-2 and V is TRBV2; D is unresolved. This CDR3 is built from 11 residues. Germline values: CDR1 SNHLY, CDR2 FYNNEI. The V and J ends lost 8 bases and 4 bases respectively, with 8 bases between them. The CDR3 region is CASAGFYGYTF. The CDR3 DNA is TGTGCCAGCGCGGGCTTCTATGGCTACACCTTC.

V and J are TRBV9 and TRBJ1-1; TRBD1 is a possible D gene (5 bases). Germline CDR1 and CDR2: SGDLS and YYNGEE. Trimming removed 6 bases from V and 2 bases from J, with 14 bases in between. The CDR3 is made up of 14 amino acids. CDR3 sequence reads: CASTFLGDNTEAFF. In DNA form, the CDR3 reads TGTGCCAGCACCTTCCTAGGGGATAACACTGAAGCTTTCTTT. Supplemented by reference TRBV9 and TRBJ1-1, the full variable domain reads DSGVTQTPKHLITATGQRVTLRCSPRSGDLSVYWYQQSLDQGLQFLIQYYNGEERAKGNILERFSAQQFPDLHSELNLSSLELGDSALYFCASTFLGDNTEAFFGQGTRLTVV.

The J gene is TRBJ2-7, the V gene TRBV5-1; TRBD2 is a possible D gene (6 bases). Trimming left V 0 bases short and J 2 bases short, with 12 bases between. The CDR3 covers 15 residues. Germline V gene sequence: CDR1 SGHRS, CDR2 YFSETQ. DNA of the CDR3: TGCGCCAGCAGCTTGGTTGGCGGGATGACCTACGAGCAGTACTTC. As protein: CASSLVGGMTYEQYF.

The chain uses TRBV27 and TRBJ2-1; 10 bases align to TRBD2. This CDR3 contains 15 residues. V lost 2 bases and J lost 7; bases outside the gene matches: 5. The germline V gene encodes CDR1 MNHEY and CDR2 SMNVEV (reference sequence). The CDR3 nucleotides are TGTGCCAGCAGTTTACTAGCGGGAGCGGGGAATGAGCAGTTCTTC. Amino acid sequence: CASSLLAGAGNEQFF.

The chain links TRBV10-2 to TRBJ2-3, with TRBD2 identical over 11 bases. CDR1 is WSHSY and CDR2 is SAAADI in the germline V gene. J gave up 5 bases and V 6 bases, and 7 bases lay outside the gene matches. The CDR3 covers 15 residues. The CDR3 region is CASSLTSGTQDTQYF. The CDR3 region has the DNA TGCGCCAGCAGCCTGACTAGCGGGACACAAGATACGCAGTATTTT.

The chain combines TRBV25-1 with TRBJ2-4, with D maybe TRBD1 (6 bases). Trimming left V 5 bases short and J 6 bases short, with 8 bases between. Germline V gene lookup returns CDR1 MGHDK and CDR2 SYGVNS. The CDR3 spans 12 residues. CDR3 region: CASSQGRNIQYF. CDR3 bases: TGTGCCAGCAGTCAGGGGAGAAACATTCAGTACTTC.

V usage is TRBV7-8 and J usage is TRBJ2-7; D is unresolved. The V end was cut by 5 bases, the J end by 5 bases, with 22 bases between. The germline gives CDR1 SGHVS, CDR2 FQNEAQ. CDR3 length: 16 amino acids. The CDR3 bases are TGTGCCAGCAGCCTACTGGTTGGAAGGTCAGGAAACGAGCAGTACTTC. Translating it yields CASSLLVGRSGNEQYF.

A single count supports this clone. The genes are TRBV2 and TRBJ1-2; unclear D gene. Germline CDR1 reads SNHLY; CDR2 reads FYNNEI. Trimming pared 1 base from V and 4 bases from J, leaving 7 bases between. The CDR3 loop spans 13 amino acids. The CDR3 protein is CASSEGAAYGYTF. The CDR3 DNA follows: TGTGCCAGCAGTGAAGGGGCAGCCTATGGCTACACCTTC.

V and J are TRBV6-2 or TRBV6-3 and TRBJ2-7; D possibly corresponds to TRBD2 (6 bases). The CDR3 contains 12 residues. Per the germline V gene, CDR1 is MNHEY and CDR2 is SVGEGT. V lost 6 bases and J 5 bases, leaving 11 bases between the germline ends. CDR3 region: CASSSSAHEQYF. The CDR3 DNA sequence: TGTGCCAGCAGCTCTAGCGCCCACGAGCAGTACTTC.

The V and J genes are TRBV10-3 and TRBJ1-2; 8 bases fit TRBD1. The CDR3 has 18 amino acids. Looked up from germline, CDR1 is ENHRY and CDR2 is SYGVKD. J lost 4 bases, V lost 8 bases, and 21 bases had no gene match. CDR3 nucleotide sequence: TGTGCCATCCCTAAAGGAGGGACAGGAGAGGATCAAGGCTATGGCTACACCTTC. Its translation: CAIPKGGTGEDQGYGYTF.

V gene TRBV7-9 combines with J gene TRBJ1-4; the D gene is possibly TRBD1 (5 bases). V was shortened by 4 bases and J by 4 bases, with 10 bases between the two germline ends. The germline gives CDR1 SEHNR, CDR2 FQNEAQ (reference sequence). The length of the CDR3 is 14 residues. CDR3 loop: CASSSTGFNEKLFF. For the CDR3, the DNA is TGTGCCAGCAGCTCTACAGGATTTAATGAAAAACTGTTTTTT.

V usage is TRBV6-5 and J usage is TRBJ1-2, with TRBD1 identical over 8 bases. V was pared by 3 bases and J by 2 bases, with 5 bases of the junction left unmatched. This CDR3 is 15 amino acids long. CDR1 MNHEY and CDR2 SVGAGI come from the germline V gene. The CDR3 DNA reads TGTGCCAGCAGTTATCGACAGGGGATGAACTATGGCTACACCTTC. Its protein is CASSYRQGMNYGYTF.

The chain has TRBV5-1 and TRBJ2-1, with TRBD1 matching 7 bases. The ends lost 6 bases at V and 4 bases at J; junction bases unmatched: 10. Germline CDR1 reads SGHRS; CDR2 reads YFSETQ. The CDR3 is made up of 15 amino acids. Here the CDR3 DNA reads TGCGCCAGCAACCGGGACAGTCAGGTGTACAATGAGCAGTTCTTC. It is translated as CASNRDSQVYNEQFF.

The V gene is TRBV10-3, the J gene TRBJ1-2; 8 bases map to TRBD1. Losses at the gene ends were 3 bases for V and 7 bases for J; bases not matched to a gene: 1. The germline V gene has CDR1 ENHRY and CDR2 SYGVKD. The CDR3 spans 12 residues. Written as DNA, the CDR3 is TGTGCCATCAGTGACGACAGGGGTGGCTACACCTTC. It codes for CAISDDRGGYTF.

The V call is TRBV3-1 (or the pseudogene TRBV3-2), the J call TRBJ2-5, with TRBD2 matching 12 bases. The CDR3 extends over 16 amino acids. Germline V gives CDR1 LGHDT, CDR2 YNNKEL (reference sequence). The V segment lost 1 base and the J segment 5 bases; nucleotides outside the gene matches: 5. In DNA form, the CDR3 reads TGTGCCAGCAGCCAAGTTACTAGCGGGAGGTTGGAGACCCAGTACTTC. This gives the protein CASSQVTSGRLETQYF.

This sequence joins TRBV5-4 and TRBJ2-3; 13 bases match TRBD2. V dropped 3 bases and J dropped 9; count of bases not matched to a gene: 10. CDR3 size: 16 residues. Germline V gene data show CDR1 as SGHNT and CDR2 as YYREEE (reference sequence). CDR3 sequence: CASSYGLAGEFATQYF. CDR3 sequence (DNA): TGTGCCAGCAGCTATGGACTAGCGGGAGAATTTGCAACGCAGTATTTT.